The 5 T cell receptor beta chains below were found in one sample sequenced in a study of persistence of HIV-infected CD4 T cells. These receptors lack a known antigen. Sequencing used immunoSEQ version 4 in survey mode. Profiled with immunoSEQ multiplex PCR; TCRdb holds only in-frame clones, not every one. The table shows some 30,000 clones, with around 76% occurring only once. The stimulus was lysate of CMV-infected fibroblasts, around 10 ug/mL. Memory cells lacking CD40L and CD69 with high CD45RO were sorted. The specimen was CD4+ T cells sorted from PBMCs after 18-hour stimulation, collected from a patient who received antiretroviral therapy. Receptor source: an adult woman with HIV who was CMV-seropositive.

The chain uses TRBV6-6 and TRBJ2-7, with D maybe TRBD1 (6 bases). V was pared by 6 bases and J by 4 bases, with 10 bases between. Germline CDR1 and CDR2: MNHNY and SVGAGI (reference sequence). The CDR3 runs to 12 residues. The CDR3 nucleotides read TGTGCCAGCAGCTCGGACAGTTACGAGCAGTACTTC. It encodes CASSSDSYEQYF.

CDR3 residues: CASSSHQGGWGYGYTF. The CDR3 nucleotides read TGTGCCAGCAGCTCCCATCAGGGGGGTTGGGGCTATGGCTACACCTTC. The chain carries TRBV7-2 and TRBJ1-2; 7 nucleotides line up with TRBD1. Germline CDR1 SGHTA, CDR2 FQGNSA. The CDR3 totals 16 residues. V lost 4 bases to trimming and J lost 4 bases; unmatched junction nucleotides: 12.

This clone was counted a few times. The J gene is TRBJ2-1, the V gene TRBV28; perhaps TRBD2 as D (5 bases). Germline CDR1 MDHEN, CDR2 SYDVKM. This CDR3 contains 15 residues. Trimming removed 5 bases from V and 6 bases from J, with 17 bases in between. The CDR3 sequence: CASSPGGVDANEQFF. CDR3 sequence (DNA): TGTGCCAGCAGTCCAGGAGGAGTTGATGCCAATGAGCAGTTCTTC.

The chain employs TRBV7-3 and TRBJ1-1; D remains ambiguous. The germline V and J ends were trimmed by 5 bases and 4 bases, with 14 bases remaining between them. Germline V lookup: CDR1 SGHTA, CDR2 FQGTGA. This CDR3 spans 14 amino acids. The CDR3 region has the DNA TGTGCCAGCAGCCCACCCGGGGTTGGCACTGAAGCTTTCTTT. Translation: CASSPPGVGTEAFF.

A few counts support this clone. The chain recombines TRBV9 with TRBJ2-7; D gene ambiguous. The germline CDR1 and CDR2 sequences are SGDLS and YYNGEE. CDR3 length equals 16 residues. The ends were cut back, 3 bases at V and 2 bases at J, with 18 bases in the middle. CDR3 sequence: CASSATDLTQAYEQYF. CDR3 DNA: TGTGCCAGCAGCGCGACGGACCTCACTCAGGCCTACGAGCAGTACTTC.